The rows below give T cell receptor beta chains drawn from one sample of a study of regulatory T cells in long-lasting Graves disease. One entry per CDR3 protein, called by TCRdb with MiXCR from the multiplex PCR reads. The table records some 300,000 distinct CDR3 sequences, 22% of them present only once. Specimen: peripheral blood mononuclear cells (PBMCs), collected when the disease was refractory, from a patient treated with antithyroid drugs. These receptors were collected from a female donor with Graves disease. The CDR3 runs from the conserved cysteine through the conserved F or W. Each record gives: clone size, CDR3 length, V gene, D gene, J gene, CDR3 protein, CDR3 DNA. The D gene is left open where the match is weak. Clone size is shown for a subset of rows, as once, few, many or a class of expanded clone.

abundance: many
len: 15
v_gene: TRBV7-2
d_gene: .
j_gene: TRBJ2-7
CDR3aa: CASSLNYQKNYEQYF
CDR3nt: TGTGCCAGCAGCTTAAACTACCAGAAAAACTACGAGCAGTACTTC

abundance: .
len: 15
v_gene: TRBV7-9
d_gene: .
j_gene: TRBJ2-7
CDR3aa: CASSGGTSPFYEQYF
CDR3nt: TGTGCCAGCAGCGGCGGAACCTCTCCTTTCTACGAGCAGTACTTC

abundance: .
len: 14
v_gene: TRBV9
d_gene: .
j_gene: TRBJ1-2
CDR3aa: CASSSRTRNYGYTF
CDR3nt: TGTGCCAGCAGCTCCAGGACACGGAACTATGGCTACACCTTC

abundance: .
len: 17
v_gene: TRBV6-9
d_gene: .
j_gene: TRBJ2-2
CDR3aa: CASSYTPGVRNTGELFF
CDR3nt: TGTGCCAGCAGTTATACCCCGGGAGTCCGTAACACCGGGGAGCTGTTTTTT

abundance: many
len: 14
v_gene: TRBV5-1
d_gene: TRBD2
j_gene: TRBJ2-7
CDR3aa: CASSPGLAGVEQYF
CDR3nt: TGTGCCAGCAGCCCCGGACTAGCGGGAGTCGAGCAGTACTTC

abundance: many
len: 12
v_gene: TRBV29-1
d_gene: .
j_gene: TRBJ1-1
CDR3aa: CSVDGEGTEAFF
CDR3nt: TGCAGCGTTGACGGGGAGGGCACTGAAGCTTTCTTT

abundance: once
len: 14
v_gene: TRBV29-1
d_gene: .
j_gene: TRBJ2-5
CDR3aa: CSLGSSTTQETQYF
CDR3nt: TGCAGCCTCGGTTCGTCGACAACCCAAGAGACCCAGTACTTC

abundance: many
len: 13
v_gene: TRBV2
d_gene: .
j_gene: TRBJ1-2
CDR3aa: CASSGGADYGYTF
CDR3nt: TGTGCCAGCAGTGGGGGGGCGGACTATGGCTACACCTTC

abundance: few
len: 15
v_gene: TRBV11-2
d_gene: .
j_gene: TRBJ2-7
CDR3aa: CASGFGYGDGYEQYF
CDR3nt: TGTGCCAGCGGCTTTGGTTACGGGGATGGCTACGAGCAGTACTTC

abundance: .
len: 14
v_gene: TRBV6-2/TRBV6-3
d_gene: .
j_gene: TRBJ1-2
CDR3aa: CASSEQGWDYGYTF
CDR3nt: TGTGCCAGCAGTGAACAGGGTTGGGACTATGGCTACACCTTC

abundance: .
len: 14
v_gene: TRBV7-2
d_gene: .
j_gene: TRBJ2-5
CDR3aa: CASSPTVGVETQYF
CDR3nt: TGTGCCAGCAGCCCCACGGTAGGGGTAGAGACCCAGTACTTC

abundance: .
len: 14
v_gene: TRBV9
d_gene: .
j_gene: TRBJ1-1
CDR3aa: CASSVTSLNTEAFF
CDR3nt: TGTGCCAGCAGCGTGACCAGTTTGAACACTGAAGCTTTCTTT

abundance: few
len: 14
v_gene: TRBV6-2/TRBV6-3
d_gene: .
j_gene: TRBJ2-2
CDR3aa: CASSYLGGEEELFF
CDR3nt: TGTGCCAGCAGTTATTTGGGGGGAGAGGAGGAGCTGTTTTTT

abundance: many
len: 13
v_gene: TRBV29-1
d_gene: .
j_gene: TRBJ1-2
CDR3aa: CSVDGGQNYGYTF
CDR3nt: TGCAGCGTTGATGGAGGGCAGAACTATGGCTACACCTTC

abundance: few
len: 12
v_gene: TRBV20-1
d_gene: .
j_gene: TRBJ1-1
CDR3aa: CSASGEITEAFF
CDR3nt: TGCAGTGCTAGTGGGGAGATCACTGAAGCTTTCTTT

abundance: many
len: 13
v_gene: TRBV3-2
d_gene: .
j_gene: TRBJ2-7
CDR3aa: CASKGGSLYEQYF
CDR3nt: TGTGCCAGCAAGGGGGGGTCCCTCTACGAGCAGTACTTC

abundance: many
len: 13
v_gene: TRBV5-6
d_gene: TRBD1
j_gene: TRBJ1-1
CDR3aa: CASSQGEATEAFF
CDR3nt: TGTGCCAGTTCTCAGGGGGAAGCGACTGAAGCTTTCTTT

abundance: .
len: 16
v_gene: TRBV7-2
d_gene: TRBD2
j_gene: TRBJ2-1
CDR3aa: CASSRLTSGMVNEQFF
CDR3nt: TGTGCCAGCAGCCGATTGACTAGCGGGATGGTAAATGAGCAGTTCTTC

abundance: few
len: 16
v_gene: TRBV7-9
d_gene: .
j_gene: TRBJ1-4
CDR3aa: CASSGEVDRTNEKLFF
CDR3nt: TGTGCCAGCAGCGGGGAGGTCGACAGGACTAATGAAAAACTGTTTTTT

abundance: .
len: 13
v_gene: TRBV7-9
d_gene: .
j_gene: TRBJ2-1
CDR3aa: CASSLLEGDEQLF
CDR3nt: TGTGCCAGCAGCTTACTCGAGGGAGATGAGCAGCTCTTC

abundance: .
len: 17
v_gene: TRBV6-9
d_gene: TRBD2
j_gene: TRBJ2-2
CDR3aa: CASSFFLAGVFTGELFF
CDR3nt: TGTGCCAGCAGTTTTTTCCTAGCGGGAGTGTTCACCGGGGAGCTGTTTTTT

abundance: many
len: 12
v_gene: TRBV19
d_gene: .
j_gene: TRBJ2-7
CDR3aa: CASSIPGYEQYF
CDR3nt: TGTGCCAGTAGTATACCCGGCTACGAGCAGTACTTC

abundance: few
len: 17
v_gene: TRBV7-8
d_gene: .
j_gene: TRBJ2-5
CDR3aa: CASSLEAPGETKETQYF
CDR3nt: TGTGCCAGCAGCTTAGAGGCTCCGGGGGAAACCAAAGAGACCCAGTACTTC

abundance: many
len: 15
v_gene: TRBV6-2/TRBV6-3
d_gene: TRBD1
j_gene: TRBJ1-2
CDR3aa: CASSYSPGQGNGYTF
CDR3nt: TGTGCCAGCAGTTACTCCCCGGGACAGGGGAATGGCTACACCTTC

abundance: many
len: 15
v_gene: TRBV2
d_gene: .
j_gene: TRBJ2-4
CDR3aa: CASSDTKGLENIQYF
CDR3nt: TGTGCCAGCAGTGACACGAAGGGGTTAGAGAACATTCAGTACTTC

abundance: many
len: 13
v_gene: TRBV10-3
d_gene: .
j_gene: TRBJ1-1
CDR3aa: CATRYDPNTEAFF
CDR3nt: TGTGCCACCAGGTATGACCCGAACACTGAAGCTTTCTTT

abundance: .
len: 15
v_gene: TRBV24-1
d_gene: .
j_gene: TRBJ2-5
CDR3aa: CATSDVKSREETQYF
CDR3nt: TGTGCCACCAGTGACGTAAAGTCACGGGAAGAGACCCAGTACTTC

abundance: many
len: 14
v_gene: TRBV20-1
d_gene: TRBD1
j_gene: TRBJ1-1
CDR3aa: CSATSQGANTEAFF
CDR3nt: TGCAGTGCAACGTCCCAGGGGGCAAACACTGAAGCTTTCTTT

abundance: many
len: 16
v_gene: TRBV10-3
d_gene: .
j_gene: TRBJ2-7
CDR3aa: CAIRRSSGPAGYEQYF
CDR3nt: TGTGCCATCAGGCGCAGTTCCGGCCCTGCAGGCTACGAGCAGTACTTC

abundance: many
len: 16
v_gene: TRBV6-1
d_gene: .
j_gene: TRBJ1-6
CDR3aa: CASSEVPVASNSPLHF
CDR3nt: TGTGCCAGCAGTGAAGTTCCAGTAGCTTCCAATTCACCCCTCCACTTT

abundance: .
len: 14
v_gene: TRBV10-3
d_gene: TRBD1
j_gene: TRBJ2-1
CDR3aa: CAIRETGSDNEQFF
CDR3nt: TGTGCCATCAGGGAGACAGGGTCCGACAATGAGCAGTTCTTC

abundance: few
len: 17
v_gene: TRBV7-9
d_gene: .
j_gene: TRBJ1-5
CDR3aa: CASSPPTPEGTNQPQHF
CDR3nt: TGTGCCAGCAGCCCTCCGACCCCCGAGGGTACCAATCAGCCCCAGCATTTT